A single T cell receptor (beta chain) is shown here with its context. This entry is derived from a study of identical twins. The V end was cut by 4 bases, the J end by 3 bases, with 6 bases between. Germline V lookup: CDR1 KGHSH, CDR2 LQKENI. The CDR3 extends over 13 amino acids. TCRdb processed the 5' RACE reads anew with MiXCR; each CDR3 protein has one entry. The sample records 640,000 or so distinct CDR3 sequences, approximately 6% being singletons. This receptor was taken from a man between 18 and 35 years old in good health. Material: naive T cells sorted from blood. The V call is TRBV18, the J call TRBJ2-2; D uncertain. This CDR3 reads CASSQGHTGELFF. CDR3 DNA sequence: TGTGCCAGCTCACAGGGCCACACCGGGGAGCTGTTTTTT.